The text below deals with one T cell receptor beta chain. These data come from a study of OX40 agonist ivuxolimab in advanced cancers. Study in general: Patients' therapy was ivuxolimab, an antibody that acts as an agonist of OX40 (CD134). One hepatocellular carcinoma and a couple of cutaneous melanoma patients partially responded.

Germline V gene data show CDR1 as SGHDN and CDR2 as FVKESK. This CDR3 contains 14 residues. V gave up 0 bases and J gave up 6 bases, with 9 bases separating them. This table comes from immunoSEQ multiplex PCR, and its TCRdb copy is limited to in-frame clones, with some not included. The sample gives 65,000 to 90,000 clones, 92% of which show up once; roughly 9.7% is in the top ten. Sequenced here: CD4+ or CD8+ T cells sorted from blood, sampled in a trial of the OX40 agonist ivuxolimab. The chain joins TRBV14 to TRBJ2-1; D remains ambiguous. The TCR comes from an adult with an advanced solid tumor such as melanoma, head and neck, liver or kidney cancer. As DNA, the CDR3 is TGTGCCAGCAGCCAAGAAGTGTACGGCAATGAGCAGTTCTTC. Translated: CASSQEVYGNEQFF.